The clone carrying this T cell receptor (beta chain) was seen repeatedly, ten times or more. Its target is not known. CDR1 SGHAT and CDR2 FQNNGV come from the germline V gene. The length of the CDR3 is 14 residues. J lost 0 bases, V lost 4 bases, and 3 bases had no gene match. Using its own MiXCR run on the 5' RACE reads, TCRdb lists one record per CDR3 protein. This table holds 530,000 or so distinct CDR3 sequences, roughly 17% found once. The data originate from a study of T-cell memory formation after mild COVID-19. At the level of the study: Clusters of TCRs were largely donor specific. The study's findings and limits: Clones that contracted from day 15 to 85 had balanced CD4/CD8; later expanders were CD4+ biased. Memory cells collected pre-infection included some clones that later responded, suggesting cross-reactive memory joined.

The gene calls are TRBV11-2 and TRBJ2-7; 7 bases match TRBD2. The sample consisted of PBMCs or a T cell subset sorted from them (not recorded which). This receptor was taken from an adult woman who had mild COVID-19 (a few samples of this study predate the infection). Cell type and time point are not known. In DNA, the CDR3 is TGTGCCAGCAGCTGGGGGGGGAGCTCCTACGAGCAGTACTTC. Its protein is CASSWGGSSYEQYF.